This section outlines one TCR beta chain sequence together with its context. Its specificity is not known. The data were obtained in a study of cytomegalovirus exposure and HLA in healthy donors. Study-level findings and limits: TRBV6-2, TRBV6-3 and other indistinguishable V segments were excluded. In a later analysis, TCR beta V- and J-gene trimming showed a link to a missense DCLRE1C variant. According to an earlier analysis, most TCR beta V segments yielded productive rearrangements about 87% or about 30% of the time.

It was with 60 Vbeta and 13 Jbeta primers that the PCR ran. In the study's own analysis: In a later analysis, 75 million to 95 million unique TCR beta chains included roughly 11 million shared by two or more donors. Profiled with immunoSEQ multiplex PCR; TCRdb holds only in-frame clones, not every one. D and trimming come from the DNA, and the V and J calls and clone size come from that table. The repertoire holds 100,000 to 150,000 clones, over 60% seen once, with about 1% in the top ten. With 0 bases clipped from V and 1 base from J, the junction kept 2 bases outside the gene matches. The germline gives CDR1 LNHDA, CDR2 SQIVND (reference sequence). CDR3 length: 15 amino acids.

The sequence was obtained from a woman aged 55-75 years in good health and CMV-seronegative. The chain combines TRBV19 with TRBJ1-1, with 7 bases fitting TRBD1. Input material: PBMCs. This CDR3 is CASSIDSGGNTEAFF. CDR3 coding DNA: TGTGCCAGTAGTATAGATTCAGGGGGGAACACTGAAGCTTTCTTT.